This T cell receptor (beta chain) is drawn from a study of T cell repertoires in cytomegalovirus infection. Looking at the study overall: CMV infection and matching HLA type were both indicated by public TCR beta signatures.

This clonotype was recorded at least ten times. Its antigen is not identified. Points from the study as a whole: Ex vivo, HLA-C-restricted CMV-specific TCR beta clonotypes prevailed over the rest of the response.

TCRdb analysed the reads with MiXCR anew, one entry per CDR3 protein. The sample lists under 250,000 distinct CDR3 sequences; approximately 13% were seen once. V lost 6 bases to trimming and J lost 2 bases; unmatched junction nucleotides: 9. Germline-derived CDR1 and CDR2 are MNHNS and SASEGT. The CDR3 covers 16 residues. The V call is TRBV6-1, the J call TRBJ1-5, with 8 bases matching TRBD1. Sequencing was done on a sample of PBMCs. This sequence was found in a human donor in good health (CMV status not recorded). Some clones in this sample may be carry-over from other donors' samples. CDR3 sequence (DNA): TGTGCCAGCAGGCCCCCAGGGGGCCAGGGCAATCAGCCCCAGCATTTT. This encodes CASRPPGGQGNQPQHF.